This section outlines one TCR beta chain sequence together with its context. The entry originates in a study of blood T cell repertoires in COVID-19. Study as a whole: PBMCs, B-cell-depleted T cells, or T cells provided the cDNA or gDNA that made up the material.

In the source study's methods: For nucleated cells, counts were estimated from reference gene primer amplification. Method: immunoSEQ multiplex PCR; TCRdb's copy keeps in-frame clones and lacks some. The V and J calls and clone size were taken over from that table, and D and trimming were inferred from the DNA. The table includes over 200,000 clones, 89% detected once. Trimming at V came to 6 bases and at J to 4 bases, leaving 10 bases not matched to a gene. Germline V lookup: CDR1 SGHNT, CDR2 YYREEE (reference sequence). The CDR3 is 14 amino acids. This receptor was taken from a man in his sixties who had recovered from COVID-19. V gene TRBV5-4 combines with J gene TRBJ2-7; the match to TRBD1 covers 7 bases. The specimen was peripheral blood. CDR3 amino acids: CASTVYRGPYEQYF. In nucleotides, the CDR3 is TGTGCCAGCACCGTATACAGGGGTCCGTACGAGCAGTACTTC.